This is a list of T cell receptor beta chains from one sample in a study of early T cells in non-severe SARS-CoV-2 infection. In TCRdb, the 5' RACE reads were re-called with MiXCR into one record per CDR3 protein. This repertoire shows tens of thousands of distinct CDR3 sequences, 10% to 15% found once; its top ten account for about 4.3%. Sample: whole blood. These receptors came from an adult who was a healthcare worker with PCR-confirmed SARS-CoV-2 infection or an uninfected control (not recorded which). The CDR3 runs from the conserved cysteine through the conserved F or W. A D gene is named only where the DNA matches it firmly. Clone size is not always given. Where it is, it says once, few, many or a class for expanded clones.

clone_size j_call v_call d_call cdr3_aa cdr3_nt
many TRBJ1-3 TRBV24-1 . CATSDLRGSGNTIYF TGTGCCACCAGTGATTTACGAGGATCTGGAAACACCATATATTTT
. TRBJ2-3 TRBV20-1 . CSASLPGVIADTQYF TGCAGTGCTAGCCTTCCGGGGGTTATCGCAGATACGCAGTATTTT
many TRBJ1-2 TRBV27 TRBD1 CASSPGGTYGYTF TGTGCCAGCAGTCCAGGGGGGACCTATGGCTACACCTTC
many TRBJ1-1 TRBV7-6 . CASSLRVGRGTEAFF TGTGCCAGCAGCTTACGCGTAGGGAGGGGCACTGAAGCTTTCTTT
many TRBJ1-2 TRBV7-9 . CASTRQYGYTF TGTGCCAGCACCCGACAGTATGGCTACACCTTC
few TRBJ2-3 TRBV30 . CAWNRGGTDTQYF TGTGCCTGGAACAGGGGGGGGACAGATACGCAGTATTTT
few TRBJ1-1 TRBV7-9 . CASSYPGRSTEAFF TGTGCCAGCAGCTACCCCGGACGTTCCACGGAAGCTTTCTTT
few TRBJ1-1 TRBV9 . CASSVGRTNTEAFF TGTGCCAGCAGCGTAGGCAGGACGAACACTGAAGCTTTCTTT
. TRBJ2-1 TRBV11-2 . CASSFGDEQFF TGTGCCAGCAGCTTTGGGGATGAGCAGTTCTTC
few TRBJ2-2 TRBV4-1 . CASSQQPGTGNTGELFF TGCGCCAGCAGCCAACAGCCCGGGACGGGGAACACCGGGGAGCTGTTTTTT
. TRBJ1-5 TRBV7-9 . CASSPKWDQPQHF TGTGCCAGCAGCCCGAAATGGGATCAGCCCCAGCATTTT
. TRBJ2-7 TRBV29-1 . CSVGRDSYEQYF TGCAGCGTTGGCCGGGATTCTTACGAGCAGTACTTC
many TRBJ1-6 TRBV9 TRBD1 CASSGEGARNSPLHF TGTGCCAGCAGCGGGGAGGGGGCGCGAAATTCACCCCTCCACTTT
many TRBJ1-4 TRBV3-1 . CASSLGGNEKLFF TGTGCCAGCAGCCTGGGCGGGAATGAAAAACTGTTTTTT
many TRBJ2-7 TRBV6-6 TRBD1 CASSYVGQGEGEQYF TGTGCCAGCAGTTACGTCGGACAGGGGGAAGGCGAGCAGTACTTC
many TRBJ2-5 TRBV11-3 TRBD1 CASSRSGTEETQYF TGTGCCAGCAGCCGCTCCGGGACAGAAGAGACCCAGTACTTC
many TRBJ1-2 TRBV7-8 . CASSLERGYGYTF TGTGCCAGCAGCTTAGAACGTGGCTATGGCTACACCTTC
many TRBJ1-4 TRBV9 . CASSEAGTSGEKLFF TGTGCCAGCAGCGAGGCCGGGACATCCGGTGAAAAACTGTTTTTT